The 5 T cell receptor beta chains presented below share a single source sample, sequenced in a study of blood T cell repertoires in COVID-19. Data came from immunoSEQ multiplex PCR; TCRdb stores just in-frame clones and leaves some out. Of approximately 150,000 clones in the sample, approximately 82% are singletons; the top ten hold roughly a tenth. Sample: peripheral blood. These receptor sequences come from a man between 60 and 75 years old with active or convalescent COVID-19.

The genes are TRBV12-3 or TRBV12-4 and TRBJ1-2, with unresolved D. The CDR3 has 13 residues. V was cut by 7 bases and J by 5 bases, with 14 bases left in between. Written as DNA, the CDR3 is TGTGCCAGCACTCGGGCCAAGCGGTATGGCTACACCTTC. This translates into CASTRAKRYGYTF.

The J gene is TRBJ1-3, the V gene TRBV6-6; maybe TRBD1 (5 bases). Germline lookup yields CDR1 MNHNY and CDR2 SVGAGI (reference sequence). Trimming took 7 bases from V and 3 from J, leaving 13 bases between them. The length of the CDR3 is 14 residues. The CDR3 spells CASTGGEYGNTIYF. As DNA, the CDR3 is TGTGCCAGCACTGGGGGGGAATATGGAAACACCATATATTTT.

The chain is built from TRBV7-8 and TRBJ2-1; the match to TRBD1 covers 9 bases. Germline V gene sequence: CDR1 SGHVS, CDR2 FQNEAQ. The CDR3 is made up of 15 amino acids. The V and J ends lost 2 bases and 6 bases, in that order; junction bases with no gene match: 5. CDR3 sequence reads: CASSLRDRASNEQFF. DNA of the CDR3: TGTGCCAGCAGCTTAAGGGACAGGGCGTCCAATGAGCAGTTCTTC.

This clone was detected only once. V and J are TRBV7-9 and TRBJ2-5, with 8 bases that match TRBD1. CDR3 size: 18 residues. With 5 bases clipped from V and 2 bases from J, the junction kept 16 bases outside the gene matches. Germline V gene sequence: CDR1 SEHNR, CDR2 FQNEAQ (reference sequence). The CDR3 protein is CASSPIKRTGYVQETQYF. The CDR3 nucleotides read TGTGCCAGCAGCCCCATTAAAAGGACAGGGTACGTTCAAGAGACCCAGTACTTC.

The CDR3 DNA is TGTGCCAGCTCCTGGACAGGGAAGGATGAAAAACTGTTTTTT. Translating gives CASSWTGKDEKLFF. The chain combines TRBV18 with TRBJ1-4; 8 nucleotides agree with TRBD1. The CDR3 runs 14 residues. Losses at the gene ends were 6 bases for V and 6 bases for J; bases not matched to a gene: 6. The germline CDR1 and CDR2 sequences are KGHSH and LQKENI.